Listed here is a single T cell receptor (beta chain). This clonotype is a singleton in its sample. The clone's antigen remains unknown. No clone much larger than this one lies a single base away; base qualities are absent. One read alone provides weak support. This specimen belongs to a study of regulatory T cells in long-lasting Graves disease (dated by TCRdb to the early 2020s). About the study as a whole: Persistent Graves' disease was defined as antithyroid drug treatment for over 5 years with persistently positive TSH receptor autoantibodies. A total of 33 samples underwent TCR sequencing, from some 13 patients with persistent Graves' disease and approximately 20 patients with newly diagnosed Graves' disease. The study was conducted in China and was registered as a clinical trial. Patients with persistent Graves' disease were compared with patients with newly diagnosed Graves' disease using TCR sequencing and RNA sequencing of peripheral blood. Antithyroid drugs had been taken for approximately ten years on average by persistent Graves' disease patients in the clinical cohort.

Libraries were prepared through multiplex PCR. TCRdb records Illumina HiSeq 4000 as the sequencer. TCR beta libraries were built with iRepertoire HTBI primers and Arm-PCR amplification of CDR3 regions. Gel purification was performed on PCR products prior to sequencing. In the source study's methods: A total of 62 TRBV and 14 TRBJ segments were identified across samples and were used for gene usage analysis of CDR3 amino acid clonotypes. COPE and FqMerger were used to merge the filtered high-quality paired reads into contigs. Contigs were aligned with BLAST to IMGT TRBV, TRBD and TRBJ reference genes, and CDR3 was defined per IMGT. Clonotypes above 0.1% frequency were classified as highly expanded clones. Shannon entropy was used to measure repertoire diversity, and the Gini coefficient was used to measure V-J evenness. Public clonotypes were defined as clonotypes shared by more than one individual. TCRdb trimmed the raw reads at Q25, called clones with MiXCR and kept productive beta chains. For every CDR3 protein sequence, its rows merge into one entry that carries the most common genes and DNA. Clone size and V and J calls follow TCRdb, not the original study. For this sample the table gives roughly 470,000 distinct CDR3 sequences, of which under 25% were detected only once. About 8.3% of the sample is held by the ten biggest clonotypes.

The time point label on this specimen signifies: persistent/refractory GD, antithyroid drugs over 5 years with positive TRAb. RNA was extracted from PBMCs in TRIzol for both TCR sequencing and RNA sequencing. Graves' disease was diagnosed according to American Thyroid Association guidelines. Recruitment of patients was carried out at an endocrinology department in Xi'an, China. Each patient gave about 10 milliliters of peripheral blood, collected in an EDTA anticoagulant tube. Ficoll Paque Plus density gradient separation was used to isolate PBMCs, and no further T cell sorting was performed. An Agilent 2100 Bioanalyzer and agarose gel were used to check RNA quality, and a NanoDrop 2000 was used to measure RNA concentration. Broad study findings and their caveats: Sequencing and analysis were limited to the TCR beta chain. Compared with newly diagnosed patients, patients with persistent Graves' disease had lower TCR Shannon entropy and fewer highly expanded clones, which suggests clonal expansion. Peripheral blood alone was examined, since thyroid tissue, which constituted the primary lesion, could not be accessed. TRBV28, TRBJ1-2 and TRBJ2-5 were preferentially used in persistent disease, while TRBV20-1 and TRBJ2-1 were favored in newly diagnosed disease. A larger number of public clonotypes was shared among persistent patients (approximately 3,000) than among newly diagnosed patients (more than 850). The authors noted that the small sample size was a limitation that may lower accuracy.

After removal of 0 bases from V and 2 bases from J, the junction retains 16 bases not matched to a gene. The CDR3 runs 19 residues from the cysteine to the phenylalanine. CDR3 DNA is the only sequence kept; it has 57 bases, read in frame from the first base. According to the germline V gene (reference sequence), CDR1 reads DFQATT and CDR2 reads SNEGSKA. This clonotype was obtained from a female donor with Graves disease. The rearrangement combines TRBV20-1 with TRBJ2-7; 10 central nucleotides agree with TRBD1. The sequenced sample was peripheral blood mononuclear cells (PBMCs), obtained when the disease was refractory, from a patient treated with antithyroid drugs. CDR3 reads: CSARDIKPGQGKVAYEQYF. In nucleotide form, the sequence is TGCAGTGCTAGAGATATCAAACCGGGACAGGGGAAGGTTGCCTACGAGCAGTACTTC.